Below, one TCR gamma chain is given with its context. Its matching antigen is unknown. The CDR3 totals 13 residues. CDR1 and CDR2 from the germline V gene are EGSNGY and YDSYNSKV. V trimming: 0 bases; J trimming: 10 bases; junction bases outside the gene matches: 9. This sample was included in a study of Vδ1+ human thymocytes. Regarding the study as a whole: In the thymus, TRG and TRD repertoires looked highly polyclonal with Gaussian CDR3 lengths.

RNA was extracted from the cells and then reverse transcribed. Multiplex PCR used pooled V-gene forward primers and a constant-region reverse primer to amplify CDR3s. TCRdb re-called the multiplex PCR reads via CATT. This table holds 8,700 or so gamma-chain clones, 55% to 60% found once. This receptor was identified in a girl under two years old who had congenital heart surgery. The chain links TRGV2 to TRGJ1 or TRGJ2. TCRdb supplies no J gene; here it was assigned by aligning the nucleotide sequence to germline. The material sequenced was Vdelta1+ gamma-delta thymocytes from the thymus. Indicated subset: FACS-sorted CD3+ TCRalphabeta- TCRVdelta1+ TCRVdelta2- thymocytes. CDR3 sequence reads: CATWDGRIRKKLF. As DNA, the CDR3 is TGTGCCACCTGGGACGGGCGAATTCGGAAGAAACTCTTT.